The 20 T cell receptor beta chains below all came from one sample that was sequenced in a study of blood T cell repertoires in COVID-19. The method was immunoSEQ multiplex PCR; TCRdb's version includes in-frame clones alone and lacks a portion of them. The data hold about 190,000 clones, with roughly four fifths observed a single time. Sequenced: peripheral blood. Receptor source: a man aged 30-40 years with active or convalescent COVID-19.

The rearrangement uses TRBV5-1 and TRBJ1-5, with 10 bases that match TRBD1. J lost 2 bases, V lost 7 bases, and 3 bases had no gene match. CDR1 is SGHRS and CDR2 is YFSETQ in the germline V gene. The length of the CDR3 is 14 residues. DNA of the CDR3: TGCGCCAGCCGACAGGGGGCAGGCAATCAGCCCCAGCATTTT. Its translation: CASRQGAGNQPQHF.

A few counts support this clone. The chain employs TRBV6-6 and TRBJ2-1, with 9 bases matching TRBD1. The trim removed 6 bases at V and 9 bases at J, leaving 12 bases unmatched. The CDR3 is 15 amino acids. The germline CDR1 and CDR2 sequences are MNHNY and SVGAGI (reference sequence). The CDR3, as DNA: TGTGCCAGCAGCCTAGGGGACAGGGCAGTCGGTGAGCAGTTCTTC. Protein product: CASSLGDRAVGEQFF.

The rearrangement uses TRBV9 and TRBJ2-1, with TRBD2 identical over 12 bases. The CDR3 covers 15 residues. V dropped 3 bases and J dropped 6; count of bases not matched to a gene: 4. The germline CDR1 and CDR2 sequences are SGDLS and YYNGEE. The CDR3 reads CASSGRLAGVNEQFF. The DNA for the CDR3 is TGTGCCAGCAGCGGACGACTAGCGGGAGTCAATGAGCAGTTCTTC.

The rearrangement uses TRBV5-4 and TRBJ1-6; the D gene is possibly TRBD1 (6 bases). With 5 bases removed from V and 7 bases from J, the gap between germline ends came to 13 bases. The length of the CDR3 is 14 residues. Germline lookup yields CDR1 SGHNT and CDR2 YYREEE (reference sequence). The CDR3 loop reads CASRSGTRNSPLHF. The CDR3 bases are TGTGCCAGCAGGAGCGGGACAAGGAATTCACCCCTCCACTTT.

The chain is built from TRBV6-6 and TRBJ2-7, with D possibly matching TRBD1 (6 bases). The CDR3 contains 14 residues. In germline, CDR1 is MNHNY, CDR2 SVGAGI (reference sequence). The germline V and J ends were trimmed by 0 bases and 5 bases, with 11 bases remaining between them. CDR3 region: CASSYSGTPNEQYF. CDR3 bases: TGTGCCAGCAGTTACTCGGGGACACCCAACGAGCAGTACTTC.

The chain combines TRBV10-1 with TRBJ2-1, with 8 bases lining up with TRBD1. Germline V gene lookup returns CDR1 WNHNN and CDR2 SYGVQD (reference sequence). The CDR3 sequence is 15 residues long. J lost 2 bases, V lost 2 bases, and 2 bases had no gene match. The CDR3 reads CASSEARGPYNEQFF. CDR3 nucleotide sequence: TGCGCCAGCAGTGAGGCCAGGGGGCCCTACAATGAGCAGTTCTTC.

V usage is TRBV6-5 and J usage is TRBJ1-3; maybe TRBD1 (6 bases). From germline, CDR1 is MNHEY and CDR2 SVGAGI. The V end was cut by 2 bases, the J end by 8 bases, with 10 bases between. The CDR3 is 13 residues long. This CDR3 reads CASSYAGADTIYF. Written as DNA, the CDR3 is TGTGCCAGCAGTTACGCAGGGGCAGACACCATATATTTT.

This clone has only a few counts. In nucleotides, the CDR3 is TGTGCCAGCAGTGAATCCGGGACAGGGTACCACGAGCAGTACTTC. This encodes CASSESGTGYHEQYF. The V call is TRBV25-1, the J call TRBJ2-7; 9 nucleotides agree with TRBD1. The CDR3 extends over 15 amino acids. V gave up 1 base and J gave up 5 bases; unmatched junction bases: 6. The V gene's germline CDR1 is MGHDK and CDR2 SYGVNS.

This rearrangement joins TRBV9 to TRBJ1-6; 7 bases align to TRBD1. Germline CDR1 SGDLS, CDR2 YYNGEE. V shed 4 bases and J 8 bases; nucleotides not matched to a gene: 9. The length of the CDR3 is 15 residues. CDR3 loop: CASSRAGTEYSPLHF. The CDR3 DNA reads TGTGCCAGCAGCAGAGCCGGGACAGAGTATTCACCCCTCCACTTT. The whole variable domain, filled in from reference TRBV9 and TRBJ1-6, reads DSGVTQTPKHLITATGQRVTLRCSPRSGDLSVYWYQQSLDQGLQFLIQYYNGEERAKGNILERFSAQQFPDLHSELNLSSLELGDSALYFCASSRAGTEYSPLHFGNGTRLTVT.

This clone turned up a few times. V and J are TRBV27 and TRBJ2-7; D may be TRBD1 (5 bases). The CDR3 runs to 14 residues. Germline V gives CDR1 MNHEY, CDR2 SMNVEV (reference sequence). V was clipped by 0 bases and J by 7 bases, with 13 bases between them. CDR3 sequence (DNA): TGTGCCAGCAGTTTATCGGGGCAGGGCTGGGAGCAGTACTTC. Protein: CASSLSGQGWEQYF.

The V call is TRBV5-8, the J call TRBJ2-1, with TRBD1 identical over 7 bases. Germline trimming cut 6 bases from V and 4 bases from J; bases unmatched to any gene: 10. CDR1 and CDR2 (germline): SGHTS, YDEGEE. The CDR3 is 15 residues long. The chain's CDR3 is CASTHRGLGYNEQFF. The CDR3 DNA reads TGTGCCAGCACCCACAGGGGATTAGGATACAATGAGCAGTTCTTC.

The chain has TRBV14 and TRBJ2-2, with no clear D. The CDR3 spans 16 residues. The V gene lost 0 bases and the J gene lost 0 bases, with 8 bases spanning the gap. Germline V gene data show CDR1 as SGHDN and CDR2 as FVKESK. CDR3 sequence (DNA): TGTGCCAGCAGCCAAGAAATAGTTTCGAACACCGGGGAGCTGTTTTTT. Its translation is CASSQEIVSNTGELFF.

This clone was seen a handful of times. This chain connects TRBV7-9 to TRBJ1-1, with 7 bases matching TRBD1. Germline V gene sequence: CDR1 SEHNR, CDR2 FQNEAQ (reference sequence). The V and J ends lost 1 base and 3 bases, in that order; junction bases with no gene match: 2. The CDR3 is 14 amino acids. The CDR3 protein is CASSLVGGYTEAFF. CDR3 coding DNA: TGTGCCAGCAGCTTAGTAGGGGGCTACACTGAAGCTTTCTTT.

The genes are TRBV27 and TRBJ1-2; the match to TRBD1 covers 8 bases. CDR3 size: 14 residues. The germline V gene encodes CDR1 MNHEY and CDR2 SMNVEV (reference sequence). The V segment lost 3 bases and the J segment 2 bases; nucleotides outside the gene matches: 2. The CDR3 nucleotides are TGTGCCAGCAGTTTTTCAGGGGGCAACTATGGCTACACCTTC. Protein sequence: CASSFSGGNYGYTF.

The chain couples TRBV24-1 to TRBJ1-5; D ambiguous. V shed 0 bases and J shed 7 bases, with 9 bases lying between them. The germline V gene has CDR1 KGHDR and CDR2 SFDVKD. This CDR3 is built from 14 residues. This CDR3 is CATSDLEGRQPQHF. The CDR3 DNA follows: TGTGCCACCAGTGATTTGGAGGGCCGACAGCCCCAGCATTTT.

The genes are TRBV6-1 and TRBJ2-1; a possible D gene is TRBD1 (6 bases). CDR1 is MNHNS, CDR2 SASEGT, per germline. Trimming removed 1 base at V and 6 bases at J, with 16 bases between. The CDR3 is made up of 16 amino acids. This CDR3 reads CASSEGQGIVGNEQFF. The CDR3 nucleotides are TGTGCCAGCAGTGAAGGCCAGGGGATAGTGGGCAATGAGCAGTTCTTC.

V gene TRBV7-2 combines with J gene TRBJ2-1; 9 positions agree with TRBD2. The ends lost 4 bases at V and 8 bases at J; junction bases unmatched: 9. The CDR3 has 15 amino acids. CDR1 is SGHTA and CDR2 is FQGNSA in the germline V gene. CDR3 residues: CASSYAGGPSHEQFF. The CDR3 coding sequence is TGTGCCAGCAGCTATGCGGGGGGGCCTAGCCATGAGCAGTTCTTC.

The chain combines TRBV30 with TRBJ2-7; 7 bases map to TRBD1. V was clipped by 0 bases and J by 6 bases; unmatched bases: 2. The germline CDR1 and CDR2 sequences are GTSNPN and SVGIG (reference sequence). The CDR3 runs to 12 residues. Here the CDR3 DNA reads TGTGCCTGGAGTGTACAGGGGCCCGAGCAGTACTTC. As protein: CAWSVQGPEQYF.

J is TRBJ2-5 and V is TRBV10-3; perhaps TRBD1 as D (5 bases). V was trimmed by 0 bases and J by 2 bases, leaving 10 bases between them. This CDR3 spans 15 amino acids. The germline gives CDR1 ENHRY, CDR2 SYGVKD. The CDR3 loop is CAISESAGIQETQYF. CDR3 nucleotide sequence: TGTGCCATCAGTGAGTCGGCAGGGATTCAAGAGACCCAGTACTTC.

This clone was seen only once. V is TRBV27 and J is TRBJ2-7; a possible D gene is TRBD1 (6 bases). CDR1 MNHEY and CDR2 SMNVEV come from the germline V gene (reference sequence). Between the trimmed V and J ends, which lost 2 bases and 4 bases, there was a span of 12 bases. This CDR3 contains 14 residues. The CDR3 DNA sequence: TGTGCCAGCAGTTTACGGGAAACAGGGTACGAGCAGTACTTC. It translates to CASSLRETGYEQYF.